The 30 T cell receptor beta chains given below trace back to one sample, sequenced in a study of OX40 agonist ivuxolimab in advanced cancers. The protocol used for the library was the immunoSEQ multiplex PCR assay. TCRdb re-hosts the immuneACCESS table, in-frame sequences only. Its copies lack some clones; in the studies checked, an unresolved V gene accounts for under half of them, and the cause for the rest is not known. The sample table holds 45,000 to 65,000 clones, of which almost 90% were seen once. The leading ten clones occupy 5.5% to 8.5% of the sample. The sequencing used CD4+ or CD8+ T cells sorted from blood, collected in a trial of the OX40 agonist ivuxolimab. These receptors were obtained from an adult with an advanced solid tumor such as melanoma, head and neck, liver or kidney cancer.

The chain couples TRBV28 to TRBJ2-7; D remains ambiguous. CDR1 and CDR2 (germline): MDHEN, SYDVKM. The CDR3 is 16 amino acids. Trimming shortened V by 6 bases and J by 7 bases, and 25 bases separated the two germline ends. CDR3 protein: CASSQVRSASWEEQYF. As DNA, the CDR3 is TGTGCCAGCAGCCAGGTCCGCTCAGCATCCTGGGAAGAGCAGTACTTC.

This clone was counted once. Because the CDR3's place on the DNA is in doubt, the DNA is left out and the CDR3 is given as listed by TCRdb. CDR3 loop: CASSSSNLFWQYF. The chain employs TRBV28 and TRBJ2-7. The CDR3 is 13 residues long, ends included. Germline lookup yields CDR1 MDHEN and CDR2 SYDVKM.

The rearrangement links TRBV14 to TRBJ1-2; D is perhaps TRBD1 (5 bases). The germline V gene encodes CDR1 SGHDN and CDR2 FVKESK. The CDR3 runs to 13 residues. Trimming stripped 2 bases from V and 4 bases from J, with 8 bases between. This CDR3 reads CASSQQGLYGYTF. CDR3 in DNA: TGTGCCAGCAGCCAACAGGGCCTCTATGGCTACACCTTC.

V gene TRBV30 combines with J gene TRBJ2-7; D uncertain. The V gene lost 8 bases and the J gene lost 0 bases, with 5 bases spanning the gap. Per germline, CDR1 GTSNPN and CDR2 SVGIG (reference sequence). The CDR3 runs 10 residues. CDR3 protein: CAASSYEQYF. For the CDR3, the DNA is TGTGCCGCAAGCTCCTACGAGCAGTACTTC.

The chain uses TRBV2 and TRBJ2-7; 7 bases map to TRBD2. CDR1 and CDR2 from the germline V gene are SNHLY and FYNNEI. V gave up 5 bases and J gave up 5 bases; unmatched junction bases: 3. The CDR3 consists of 12 residues. CDR3 residues: CASSRTSHEQYF. The CDR3 DNA reads as TGTGCCAGCAGTCGGACTAGTCACGAGCAGTACTTC.

The gene calls are TRBV19 and TRBJ2-3, with 8 bases matching TRBD2. The ends lost 4 bases at V and 1 base at J; junction bases unmatched: 7. The CDR3 spans 16 residues. From germline, CDR1 is LNHDA and CDR2 SQIVND (reference sequence). CDR3 DNA sequence: TGTGCCAGTAGTAAGGAAGCGGGAGCGGGCACAGATACGCAGTATTTT. Protein: CASSKEAGAGTDTQYF.

The chain carries TRBV7-3 and TRBJ2-5, with D possibly being TRBD1 (5 bases). Trimming removed 4 bases at V and 5 bases at J, with 14 bases between. This CDR3 is built from 14 residues. CDR1 and CDR2 from the germline V gene are SGHTA and FQGTGA. The DNA for the CDR3 is TGTGCCAGCAGCTCCCTTCCAGGGTCGGAGACCCAGTACTTC. It translates to CASSSLPGSETQYF.

The chain recombines TRBV11-2 with TRBJ2-3; D is perhaps TRBD2 (6 bases). V was cut by 0 bases and J by 2 bases, with 9 bases left in between. The CDR3 loop spans 15 amino acids. Germline V CDR1 and CDR2: SGHAT, FQNNGV. The CDR3, as DNA: TGTGCCAGCAGCTTAGAAAGGGACTCCACAGATACGCAGTATTTT. Encoded protein: CASSLERDSTDTQYF.

This chain links TRBV9 with TRBJ2-5; 7 bases align to TRBD1. The CDR3 covers 13 residues. Germline CDR1 is SGDLS and CDR2 is YYNGEE. The ends lost 0 bases at V and 4 bases at J; junction bases unmatched: 0. The CDR3 sequence: CASSVDRGETQYF. The CDR3 DNA follows: TGTGCCAGCAGCGTAGACAGGGGAGAGACCCAGTACTTC.

The sample holds one count of this clone. V and J are TRBV5-4 and TRBJ2-1, with TRBD2 matching over 12 bases. Germline CDR1 SGHNT, CDR2 YYREEE (reference sequence). The CDR3 contains 15 residues. The V and J ends lost 2 bases and 7 bases, in that order; junction bases with no gene match: 4. The CDR3 sequence: CASSLGLAGLNEQFF. The CDR3 bases are TGTGCCAGCAGCTTAGGACTAGCGGGATTAAATGAGCAGTTCTTC. Full variable domain (rest looked up from reference TRBV5-4 and TRBJ2-1): ETGVTQSPTHLIKTRGQQVTLRCSSQSGHNTVSWYQQALGQGPQFIFQYYREEENGRGNFPPRFSGLQFPNYSSELNVNALELDDSALYLCASSLGLAGLNEQFFGPGTRLTVL.

V and J are TRBV5-1 and TRBJ2-3; possible D gene TRBD1, 6 bases. Germline V gene data show CDR1 as SGHRS and CDR2 as YFSETQ. Trimming shortened V by 0 bases and J by 8 bases, and 7 bases separated the two germline ends. CDR3 size: 12 residues. The CDR3 DNA sequence: TGCGCCAGCAGCTTGGTAGGGGGTACGCAGTATTTT. Translated: CASSLVGGTQYF.

J is TRBJ1-5 and V is TRBV18, with D possibly TRBD1 on 5 matching bases. The germline CDR1 and CDR2 sequences are KGHSH and LQKENI. The V end lost 3 bases, the J end lost 4 bases, and 13 bases lay between the germline ends. The CDR3 spans 15 residues. The chain's CDR3 is CASSPSDGANQPQHF. In DNA, the CDR3 is TGTGCCAGCTCACCTTCCGATGGGGCTAATCAGCCCCAGCATTTT.

The genes are TRBV19 and TRBJ2-5; 7 bases line up with TRBD1. The V segment lost 6 bases and the J segment 4 bases; nucleotides outside the gene matches: 11. Germline V CDR1 and CDR2: LNHDA, SQIVND (reference sequence). This CDR3 is 15 amino acids long. CDR3 loop: CASRNRGTSGETQYF. The CDR3 region has the DNA TGTGCCAGTAGGAACAGGGGCACTTCTGGAGAGACCCAGTACTTC.

The rearrangement links TRBV2 to TRBJ2-7; D is possibly TRBD1 (6 bases). Germline CDR1 SNHLY, CDR2 FYNNEI. CDR3 length: 16 amino acids. With 1 base removed from V and 3 bases from J, the gap between germline ends came to 16 bases. CDR3 region: CASSEGGPLDNYEQYF. CDR3 in DNA: TGTGCCAGCAGTGAAGGGGGGCCCCTCGACAACTACGAGCAGTACTTC.

This clone has only one observation. V and J are TRBV7-9 and TRBJ2-2; D perhaps matches TRBD2 (5 bases). Trimming took 5 bases from V and 6 from J, leaving 22 bases between them. The CDR3 runs 17 residues. CDR1 SEHNR and CDR2 FQNEAQ come from the germline V gene (reference sequence). CDR3 sequence (DNA): TGTGCCAGCAGCCCCGACGCTAGCAGCCTTAACGCCGGGGAGCTGTTTTTT. Protein sequence: CASSPDASSLNAGELFF.

The chain links TRBV6-4 to TRBJ2-1; 11 bases match TRBD2. The J segment lost 0 bases and the V segment lost 6 bases, leaving 13 bases of the junction unmatched. Germline CDR1 MRHNA, CDR2 SNTAGT. The CDR3 length is 19 residues. As DNA, the CDR3 is TGTGCCAGCAGCCCATCCGGGACTAGCGGAGCGAGCTCCTACAATGAGCAGTTCTTC. Its protein product is CASSPSGTSGASSYNEQFF.

The V and J genes are TRBV6-5 and TRBJ2-2, with 8 bases fitting TRBD2. The CDR3 has 14 amino acids. In germline, CDR1 is MNHEY, CDR2 SVGAGI. J was trimmed by 3 bases and V by 5 bases; bases with no gene match: 2. In DNA, the CDR3 is TGTGCCAGCAGTCCGGGACTAGACACCGGGGAGCTGTTTTTT. This sequence encodes CASSPGLDTGELFF.

The chain has TRBV7-3 and TRBJ1-5; unclear D gene. Germline lookup yields CDR1 SGHTA and CDR2 FQGTGA. The length of the CDR3 is 13 residues. V dropped 2 bases and J dropped 5 bases, with 7 bases sitting between them. Written as DNA, the CDR3 is TGTGCCAGCAGCTTATCGAAAGATCAGCCCCAGCATTTT. This gives the protein CASSLSKDQPQHF. The entire variable domain, with the rest obtained from reference TRBV7-3 and TRBJ1-5, is as follows: GAGVSQTPSNKVTEKGKYVELRCDPISGHTALYWYRQSLGQGPEFLIYFQGTGAADDSGLPNDRFFAVRPEGSVSTLKIQRTERGDSAVYLCASSLSKDQPQHFGDGTRLSIL.

This clone occurred once. The rearrangement joins TRBV2 to TRBJ2-7, with D perhaps matching TRBD1 (6 bases). There are 12 residues in the CDR3. Looked up from germline, CDR1 is SNHLY and CDR2 is FYNNEI. V was cut by 8 bases and J by 6 bases, with 14 bases left in between. CDR3 DNA sequence: TGTGCCAGCTTAATGGTACAGGGCGAGCAGTACTTC. This encodes CASLMVQGEQYF.

The rearrangement links TRBV6-1 to TRBJ2-5; 10 bases are a match to TRBD1. The CDR3 has 14 residues. CDR1 MNHNS and CDR2 SASEGT come from the germline V gene. V trimming: 7 bases; J trimming: 4 bases; junction bases outside the gene matches: 6. The CDR3 coding sequence is TGTGCCAGCAATAGACAGGGGGCGAGAGAGACCCAGTACTTC. Encoded protein: CASNRQGARETQYF.

This chain connects TRBV7-9 to TRBJ2-7; 7 nucleotides align to TRBD1. This CDR3 has 13 residues. The V segment lost 3 bases and the J segment 3 bases; nucleotides outside the gene matches: 2. Germline V CDR1 and CDR2: SEHNR, FQNEAQ (reference sequence). The CDR3 coding sequence is TGTGCCAGCAGCTTCGGGACAGACTACGAGCAGTACTTC. As protein: CASSFGTDYEQYF.

The chain recombines TRBV5-1 with TRBJ2-3; D is perhaps TRBD1 (6 bases). Germline V lookup: CDR1 SGHRS, CDR2 YFSETQ. The CDR3 has 15 amino acids. The V gene lost 1 base and the J gene lost 4 bases, with 13 bases spanning the gap. The CDR3 is CASSLTGNLADTQYF. CDR3 coding DNA: TGCGCCAGCAGCTTGACAGGGAATCTCGCAGATACGCAGTATTTT.

The V gene is TRBV7-9, the J gene TRBJ2-1, with 10 bases matching TRBD1. The CDR3 spans 14 residues. The V gene's germline CDR1 is SEHNR and CDR2 FQNEAQ (reference sequence). After removal of 2 bases from V and 6 bases from J, the junction contained 1 base not matched to a gene. CDR3 region: CASSLRDRGNEQFF. Here the CDR3 DNA reads TGTGCCAGCAGCTTAAGGGACAGGGGCAATGAGCAGTTCTTC.

The chain carries TRBV4-1 and TRBJ2-5, with TRBD1 matching over 9 bases. This CDR3 is built from 14 residues. Germline CDR1 reads MGHRA; CDR2 reads YSYEKL. V lost 4 bases to trimming and J lost 5 bases; unmatched junction nucleotides: 5. CDR3 loop: CASSPQGAGETQYF. In DNA, the CDR3 is TGCGCCAGCAGCCCACAGGGGGCGGGTGAGACCCAGTACTTC.

J is TRBJ2-1 and V is TRBV5-1, with D perhaps matching TRBD2 (5 bases). This CDR3 comprises 17 residues. V shed 0 bases and J shed 7 bases, with 20 bases lying between them. Germline CDR1 SGHRS, CDR2 YFSETQ. CDR3 sequence (DNA): TGCGCCAGCAGCTTGGCGGGGATCGAAGGAGGTGGGAATGAGCAGTTCTTC. Translation: CASSLAGIEGGGNEQFF.

The J gene is TRBJ2-4, the V gene TRBV4-2; possibly TRBD1 for D (6 bases). Germline CDR1 LGHNA, CDR2 YNFKEQ. The CDR3 consists of 17 residues. V was pared by 5 bases and J by 1 base, with 18 bases between. DNA for the CDR3: TGTGCCAGCAGCTTGACGACAGGAGGTTCTGCCAAAAACATTCAGTACTTC. This codes for CASSLTTGGSAKNIQYF.

The chain uses TRBV10-2 and TRBJ2-1; D perhaps matches TRBD2 (5 bases). This CDR3 spans 14 amino acids. Germline V gives CDR1 WSHSY, CDR2 SAAADI. Between the trimmed V and J ends, which lost 6 bases and 3 bases, there was a span of 12 bases. The CDR3 nucleotides read TGCGCCAGCAGGGAGGACCAAGACTACAATGAGCAGTTCTTC. Translation: CASREDQDYNEQFF.

This chain connects TRBV30 to TRBJ1-1; no definite D call. The CDR3 extends over 14 amino acids. V dropped 4 bases and J dropped 7 bases, with 19 bases sitting between them. Per germline, CDR1 GTSNPN and CDR2 SVGIG (reference sequence). In nucleotides, the CDR3 is TGTGCCTGGAACGCGGCCGGACCAAGTGGTGAAGCTTTCTTT. Its translation is CAWNAAGPSGEAFF.

The chain is built from TRBV28 and TRBJ1-1, with TRBD1 as a possible D gene (6 bases). Germline-derived CDR1 and CDR2 are MDHEN and SYDVKM. CDR3 length: 15 residues. Deletions cut 7 bases from V and 9 bases from J, with 24 bases between. The CDR3 protein is CASTPRDNILTKAFF. The CDR3 DNA follows: TGTGCCAGCACCCCCCGGGACAACATTTTAACGAAAGCTTTCTTT.

The count of this clone is one. This chain connects TRBV7-3 to TRBJ2-2, with 7 bases fitting TRBD1. Germline V gene sequence: CDR1 SGHTA, CDR2 FQGTGA. This CDR3 contains 15 residues. Trimming removed 2 bases from V and 5 bases from J; junction bases left unmatched: 5. For the CDR3, the DNA is TGTGCCAGCAGCTTACAGGGCAGGGGGACCGGGGAGCTGTTTTTT. Its protein is CASSLQGRGTGELFF.